This T cell receptor (beta chain) was captured in a study of post-analysis software for immune sequencing data. The CDR3 has 12 residues. Between the trimmed V and J ends, which lost 6 bases and 4 bases, there was a span of 9 bases. Study results and limitations: Five or six TRBV segments were significantly more frequent in patients than in controls. TRBV5-6, TRBV5-1 and TRBV20-1 were among these segments. Compared against controls, patients with multiple sclerosis displayed significantly lower normalized Chao1 diversity. Co-batched samples clustered tightly together by F measure.

This clonotype was seen a few times. Its specificity is unknown. Unique molecular identifiers were carried by the TCR beta cDNA libraries. There were roughly 0.95 to 11 million T cells, and approximately 500,000 cDNA molecules came from them. TCRdb re-called the PCR reads with MiXCR, one entry per CDR3 protein. The data show around 710,000 distinct CDR3 sequences, roughly 46% seen once. This rearrangement joins TRBV12-3 or TRBV12-4 to TRBJ1-2; D perhaps matches TRBD1 (5 bases). The TCR comes from a girl aged 5 to 17 with multiple sclerosis. The specimen was blood. Here the CDR3 DNA reads TGTGCCAGCAGCCGGGACTTCTATGGCTACACCTTC. This gives the protein CASSRDFYGYTF.